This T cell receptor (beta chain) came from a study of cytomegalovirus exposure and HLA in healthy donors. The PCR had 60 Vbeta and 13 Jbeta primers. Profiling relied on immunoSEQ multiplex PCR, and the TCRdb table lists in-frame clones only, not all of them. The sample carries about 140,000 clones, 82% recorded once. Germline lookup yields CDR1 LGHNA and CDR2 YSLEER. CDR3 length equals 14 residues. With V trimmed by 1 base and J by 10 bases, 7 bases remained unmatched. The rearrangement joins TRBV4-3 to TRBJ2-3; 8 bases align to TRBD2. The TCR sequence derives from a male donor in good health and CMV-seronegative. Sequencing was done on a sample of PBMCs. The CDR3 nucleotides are TGCGCCAGCAGCCAAGGGACTAGCATCCGCGCGCAGTATTTT. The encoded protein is CASSQGTSIRAQYF.